One and the same sample provided the 27 T cell receptor beta chains below, sequenced in a study of regulatory T cells in long-lasting Graves disease. The sample's time point: newly diagnosed GD, antithyroid drugs for less than 3 months. Isolated PBMC RNA provided the starting material for the TCR library. Construction of TCR beta libraries relied on iRepertoire HTBI primers and on Arm-PCR targeting CDR3 regions. TCRdb reprocessed the multiplex PCR reads via MiXCR and lists one record per CDR3 protein. The table has more than 450,000 distinct CDR3 sequences, 12% seen once. The same sample was also studied in work on T cells in Graves' hyperthyroidism and ophthalmopathy.

Sample: peripheral blood mononuclear cells (PBMCs), taken at new diagnosis, from a patient treated with antithyroid drugs. The receptors here all came from a woman in her 30s with Graves disease.

This clonotype was counted a few times. V is TRBV7-9 and J is TRBJ1-1; D perhaps matches TRBD1 (6 bases). CDR3 size: 17 residues. V was shortened by 1 base and J by 7 bases, with 22 bases between the two germline ends. The V gene's germline CDR1 is SEHNR and CDR2 FQNEAQ (reference sequence). CDR3 amino acids: CASSLVFGHTGTGEAFF. The CDR3 DNA follows: TGTGCCAGCAGCTTAGTTTTCGGCCACACAGGGACCGGTGAAGCTTTCTTT.

V usage is TRBV2 and J usage is TRBJ2-7; tentatively, D is TRBD2 (6 bases). CDR1 is SNHLY, CDR2 FYNNEI, per germline. CDR3 size: 15 residues. Trimming pared 3 bases from V and 4 bases from J, leaving 16 bases between. The CDR3 spells CASSEWEDPRYEQYF. The CDR3 DNA is TGTGCCAGCAGTGAGTGGGAGGACCCAAGATACGAGCAGTACTTC.

This clonotype has a handful of counts. This CDR3 fails to terminate in the conserved phenylalanine or tryptophan, so it likely reflects a read error. The chain combines TRBV5-1 with TRBJ2-1, with a weak D call TRBD2 (6 bases). In germline, CDR1 is SGHRS, CDR2 YFSETQ. Trimming took 0 bases from V and 3 from J, leaving 7 bases between them. The CDR3 loop spans 14 amino acids. CDR3 DNA: TGCGCCAGCAGCTTGGTTAGCGGCTACAATGAGCAGTTCCTC. The encoded protein is CASSLVSGYNEQFL.

This clonotype was detected ten times or more. CDR3 protein: CASSPLLASYRGEQFF. The CDR3 DNA is TGTGCCAGCAGTCCCTTACTAGCATCCTACAGGGGTGAGCAGTTCTTC. The J gene is TRBJ2-1, the V gene TRBV28; possible D gene TRBD1, 7 bases. The CDR3 covers 16 residues. V gave up 5 bases and J gave up 9 bases, with 23 bases separating them. The germline V gene has CDR1 MDHEN and CDR2 SYDVKM.

This rearrangement joins TRBV19 to TRBJ2-1, with 8 bases matching TRBD1. Germline CDR1 reads LNHDA; CDR2 reads SQIVND (reference sequence). The CDR3 totals 13 residues. The V and J ends lost 0 bases and 10 bases, in that order; junction bases with no gene match: 2. CDR3 sequence reads: CASSIDGDREQFF. DNA of the CDR3: TGTGCCAGTAGTATAGATGGGGACAGGGAGCAGTTCTTC.

The V and J genes are TRBV20-1 and TRBJ1-5, with D unclear. There are 15 residues in the CDR3. In germline, CDR1 is DFQATT, CDR2 SNEGSKA (reference sequence). The CDR3, as DNA: TGCAGCACTACCCGCCTTGAGGCTAGCAATCAGCCCCAGCATTTT. This codes for CSTTRLEASNQPQHF.

This clonotype was recorded many times. The CDR3 sequence is CASSLEVGLSYEQYF. CDR3 DNA sequence: TGTGCCAGCAGCTTAGAGGTTGGACTCTCCTACGAGCAGTACTTC. The rearrangement links TRBV7-9 to TRBJ2-7, with a weak D call TRBD2 (5 bases). The CDR3 runs 15 residues. V gave up 1 base and J gave up 0 bases, with 10 bases separating them. Germline loops: CDR1 SEHNR, CDR2 FQNEAQ (reference sequence).

This clonotype was detected only once. A read error may account for a junction end that differs from germline. The chain employs TRBV27 and TRBJ1-2, with 12 bases matching TRBD1. CDR3 length: 15 amino acids. CDR1 is MNHEY, CDR2 SMNVEV, per germline (reference sequence). CDR3 residues: CASSLGTGGDYCYTF. The CDR3, as DNA: TGTGCCAGCAGTTTAGGGACAGGGGGCGACTATTGCTACACCTTC.

This clonotype was picked up many times. CDR3 amino acids: CASSRGLAGPSTDTQYF. The DNA for the CDR3 is TGTGCCAGCAGCAGGGGACTAGCGGGACCTAGCACAGATACGCAGTATTTT. The V gene is TRBV7-8, the J gene TRBJ2-3; 13 bases align to TRBD2. Trimming at V came to 5 bases and at J to 0 bases, leaving 5 bases not matched to a gene. From germline, CDR1 is SGHVS and CDR2 FQNEAQ. The length of the CDR3 is 17 residues.

This clonotype was recorded many times. DNA of the CDR3: TGCAGTGCTAGAAGAGGGGAAGCCACTGAAGCTTTCTTT. It yields the protein CSARRGEATEAFF. V is TRBV20-1 and J is TRBJ1-1; a possible D gene is TRBD1 (5 bases). CDR1 is DFQATT and CDR2 is SNEGSKA in the germline V gene (reference sequence). V shed 2 bases and J shed 4 bases, with 11 bases lying between them. This CDR3 has 13 amino acids.

This clonotype was seen ten or more times. The chain employs TRBV28 and TRBJ2-5; TRBD1 might be the D (6 bases). This CDR3 region has 14 residues. Germline lookup yields CDR1 MDHEN and CDR2 SYDVKM. V lost 4 bases and J lost 5, with 14 bases in between. In DNA, the CDR3 is TGTGCCAGCAGTTCAGGGAATACAGGGGAGACCCAGTACTTC. Encoded protein: CASSSGNTGETQYF. Filled out from reference TRBV28 and TRBJ2-5, the complete variable domain reads DVKVTQSSRYLVKRTGEKVFLECVQDMDHENMFWYRQDPGLGLRLIYFSYDVKMKEKGDIPEGYSVSREKKERFSLILESASTNQTSMYLCASSSGNTGETQYFGPGTRLLVL.

This chain connects TRBV18 to TRBJ2-1; the D is unclear. With the DNA end fitting TRBJ2-5 better, the J assignment may be wrong. This CDR3 region has 12 residues. Germline CDR1 and CDR2: KGHSH and LQKENI. The DNA for the CDR3 is TGTGCCAGCTCACGGGATGAAGGGACCCAGTACTTC. Translating it yields CASSRDEGTQYF.

This clonotype was recorded many times. The chain joins TRBV5-1 to TRBJ2-3; the D gene could be TRBD1 or TRBD2 (6 bases each). V was clipped by 3 bases and J by 6 bases, with 8 bases between them. The CDR3 is 12 amino acids. Germline V CDR1 and CDR2: SGHRS, YFSETQ. CDR3 loop: CASSSGADTQYF. As DNA, the CDR3 is TGCGCCAGCAGCTCGGGGGCGGATACGCAGTATTTT.

There are a few counts of this clonotype. The chain recombines TRBV19 with TRBJ1-1; D unresolved. V was clipped by 4 bases and J by 1 base, with 10 bases between them. CDR3 length: 14 residues. The V gene's germline CDR1 is LNHDA and CDR2 SQIVND (reference sequence). The CDR3 nucleotides are TGTGCCAGTAGTACCCCCGCCTGGAACACTGAAGCTTTCTTT. It encodes CASSTPAWNTEAFF.

This clonotype was detected only a few times. The chain employs TRBV3-1 and TRBJ2-7, with D perhaps TRBD2 (6 bases). V was clipped by 8 bases and J by 6 bases, with 23 bases between them. The CDR3 extends over 15 amino acids. Germline CDR1 reads LGHDT; CDR2 reads YNNKEL (reference sequence). In nucleotides, the CDR3 is TGTGCCAGCTCTACGATCGGGACTGAGATATGCGAGCAGTACTTC. This codes for CASSTIGTEICEQYF.

Many counts were recorded for this clonotype. This chain joins TRBV28 and TRBJ1-5, with 7 nucleotides matching TRBD1. Losses at the gene ends were 5 bases for V and 2 bases for J; bases not matched to a gene: 12. From germline, CDR1 is MDHEN and CDR2 SYDVKM. This CDR3 region has 17 residues. The CDR3 DNA reads TGTGCCAGCAGTGATTCAAGGGGACAGCGAGGCAATCAGCCCCAGCATTTT. Its translation: CASSDSRGQRGNQPQHF.

This clonotype was seen repeatedly, ten times or more. V gene TRBV11-1 combines with J gene TRBJ1-1; 7 bases map to TRBD1. CDR1 is SGHAT and CDR2 is FQDESV in the germline V gene (reference sequence). Trimming took 3 bases from V and 4 from J; bases not matched to a gene: 8. The length of the CDR3 is 15 residues. The CDR3 DNA reads TGTGCCAGCAGCTTTGGTATGGGACAGACCACTGAAGCTTTCTTT. It codes for CASSFGMGQTTEAFF.

The V call is TRBV4-1, the J call TRBJ1-4; D unclear. V was cut by 1 base and J by 12 bases, with 12 bases left in between. There are 13 residues in the CDR3. Germline V gene lookup returns CDR1 MGHRA and CDR2 YSYEKL. This chain's CDR3 is CASSQVAGVELFF. The CDR3 nucleotides are TGCGCCAGCAGCCAAGTAGCTGGGGTGGAACTGTTTTTT.

The chain combines TRBV5-8 with TRBJ1-2; D is possibly TRBD1 (6 bases). The V gene's germline CDR1 is SGHTS and CDR2 YDEGEE. The CDR3 sequence is 19 residues long. V was cut by 4 bases and J by 3 bases, with 28 bases left in between. This CDR3 is CASSPGGGQPARVHYGYTF. The DNA of the CDR3 is TGTGCCAGCAGCCCCGGGGGGGGGCAGCCTGCCCGGGTGCACTATGGCTACACCTTC. Full variable domain (rest looked up from reference TRBV5-8 and TRBJ1-2): EAGVTQSPTHLIKTRGQQATLRCSPISGHTSVYWYQQALGLGLQFLLWYDEGEERNRGNFPPRFSGRQFPNYSSELNVNALELEDSALYLCASSPGGGQPARVHYGYTFGSGTRLTVV.

At least ten counts were recorded for this clonotype. The chain recombines TRBV9 with TRBJ1-2; TRBD1 agrees at 9 bases. Germline values: CDR1 SGDLS, CDR2 YYNGEE. The junction had 2 bases not matched to a gene; V was cut back by 1 base and J by 4 bases. CDR3 size: 14 residues. CDR3 DNA: TGTGCCAGCAGCGTAAAGGACAGGGGCTATGGCTACACCTTC. It yields the protein CASSVKDRGYGYTF.

The table lists this clonotype with many counts. The CDR3 bases are TGTGCCAGCAGCCAGGACAGGATCACTGAAGCTTTCTTT. Protein: CASSQDRITEAFF. The chain has TRBV7-2 and TRBJ1-1; 7 bases line up with TRBD1. V lost 5 bases to trimming and J lost 4 bases; unmatched junction nucleotides: 4. This CDR3 contains 13 residues. Germline CDR1 is SGHTA and CDR2 is FQGNSA. The full variable domain, with the rest looked up from reference TRBV7-2 and TRBJ1-1, is GAGVSQSPSNKVTEKGKDVELRCDPISGHTALYWYRQSLGQGLEFLIYFQGNSAPDKSGLPSDRFSAERTGGSVSTLTIQRTQQEDSAVYLCASSQDRITEAFFGQGTRLTVV.

There are a few counts of this clonotype. The chain carries TRBV6-2 or TRBV6-3 and TRBJ1-1; D is unclear. Trimming stripped 1 base from V and 11 bases from J, with 11 bases between. This CDR3 has 12 residues. CDR1 is MNHEY and CDR2 is SVGEGT in the germline V gene. CDR3 residues: CASSYLNSAAFF. CDR3 sequence (DNA): TGTGCCAGCAGTTACTTGAACAGCGCGGCTTTCTTT.

This clonotype was detected a few times. V usage is TRBV28 and J usage is TRBJ1-5; D is uncertain. Trimming left V 7 bases short and J 7 bases short, with 11 bases between. Germline-derived CDR1 and CDR2 are MDHEN and SYDVKM. This CDR3 is built from 12 residues. The chain's CDR3 is CASTDYRQPQHF. In DNA, the CDR3 is TGTGCCAGCACCGATTACCGGCAGCCCCAGCATTTT.

In the case of this clonotype: It differs at one base from a far larger clone, so likely a read error. This sequence joins TRBV28 and TRBJ2-1, with a weak D call TRBD2 (5 bases). Germline CDR1 and CDR2: MDHEN and SYDVKM. The CDR3 sequence is 14 residues long. The chain's CDR3 is CASSVSGSSHEQFF. In DNA, the CDR3 is TGCGCCAGCAGTGTGAGTGGGAGTTCCCACGAGCAGTTCTTC.

This clonotype appeared many times. The genes are TRBV6-1 and TRBJ2-7, with TRBD2 matching over 16 bases. Germline V gives CDR1 MNHNS, CDR2 SASEGT. Trimming at V came to 8 bases and at J to 6 bases, leaving 13 bases not matched to a gene. This CDR3 comprises 17 residues. CDR3 sequence reads: CASGRRGTSGRAGEQYF. CDR3 DNA: TGTGCCAGCGGGCGGCGCGGGACTAGCGGGAGGGCCGGCGAGCAGTACTTC.

In this sample, this clonotype turned up many times. J is TRBJ2-5 and V is TRBV7-2; no definite D call. CDR3 length: 13 amino acids. The V end lost 1 base, the J end lost 4 bases, and 7 bases lay between the germline ends. Germline values: CDR1 SGHTA, CDR2 FQGNSA. In nucleotides, the CDR3 is TGTGCCAGCAGCTTAGGACCTACAGAGACCCAGTACTTC. Protein product: CASSLGPTETQYF. The full variable domain, rest sourced from reference TRBV7-2 and TRBJ2-5, is GAGVSQSPSNKVTEKGKDVELRCDPISGHTALYWYRQSLGQGLEFLIYFQGNSAPDKSGLPSDRFSAERTGGSVSTLTIQRTQQEDSAVYLCASSLGPTETQYFGPGTRLLVL.

This clonotype was seen at least ten times. This chain uses TRBV10-3 with TRBJ1-2; 8 positions match TRBD1. The CDR3 runs to 13 residues. In germline, CDR1 is ENHRY, CDR2 SYGVKD. Trimming at V came to 8 bases and at J to 1 base, leaving 3 bases not matched to a gene. The CDR3 protein is CAIAGGFNYGYTF. The CDR3 region has the DNA TGTGCCATCGCAGGGGGCTTTAACTATGGCTACACCTTC.